This TCR beta chain emerged from a study of blood T cells in healthy people across ages. Study-wide findings and caveats: Per million T cells, TCR beta diversity dropped about linearly as age rose. It was held that the diversity estimates obtained from one million T cells were underestimates.

The study drew donors from healthy Caucasian individuals in Russia aged about 6 to 95. From germline, CDR1 is DFQATT and CDR2 SNEGSKA (reference sequence). V was clipped by 1 base and J by 2 bases, with 9 bases between them. This CDR3 region has 13 residues. Concerning this clonotype itself: The antigen remains undetermined.

A sample-barcoded 5' primer and a J-beta primer mix were used in a second PCR of roughly 7 to 12 cycles. TCRdb re-derived calls from the 5' RACE reads in MiXCR, one entry per CDR3 protein. The sample consists of some 290,000 distinct CDR3 sequences, around 29% of them appearing once. J is TRBJ2-7 and V is TRBV20-1; D is ambiguous. The source of this sequence is an older woman in good health. The sequenced sample consisted of blood. Here the CDR3 reads CSARGQMAYEQYF. As DNA, the CDR3 is TGCAGTGCTAGAGGTCAAATGGCCTACGAGCAGTACTTC.